The rows below give T cell receptor beta chains drawn from one sample of a study of regulatory T cells in long-lasting Graves disease. TCRdb passed the multiplex PCR reads through MiXCR, listing each CDR3 protein once. Here the sample spans about 430,000 distinct CDR3 sequences, over 14% being singletons. The same data also went into a second study, on T cells in Graves' hyperthyroidism and ophthalmopathy.

This specimen consisted of peripheral blood mononuclear cells (PBMCs), obtained at new diagnosis, from a patient treated with antithyroid drugs. The receptors were gathered from a woman aged 40 to 50 with Graves disease. CDR3s include the opening cysteine and the closing phenylalanine or tryptophan. The order of the fields is J gene, V gene, D gene, clone size, CDR3 protein, CDR3 DNA. D genes are given only for firm matches. Some rows have no size entry. The others give once, few or many, or a class for an expanded clone.

>TRBJ2-5|TRBV5-1|.|few
CASTMGGWTQETQYF
TGCGCCAGCACTATGGGGGGATGGACCCAAGAGACCCAGTACTTC
>TRBJ2-7|TRBV27|.|many
CASSFGRDYEQYF
TGTGCCAGCAGTTTTGGCAGGGACTACGAGCAGTACTTC
>TRBJ2-7|TRBV9|.|many
CASSVADSLTYEQYF
TGTGCCAGCAGCGTAGCCGATAGTCTGACCTACGAGCAGTACTTC
>TRBJ2-1|TRBV11-3|.|many
CASSLLTYNEQFF
TGTGCCAGCAGCCTACTAACCTACAATGAGCAGTTCTTC
>TRBJ1-5|TRBV6-1|.|once
CASSTTGPTNQPQHF
TGTGCCAGCAGTACTACCGGCCCCACCAATCAGCCCCAGCATTTT
>TRBJ2-1|TRBV11-2|.|many
CASSTQVRYNEQFF
TGTGCCAGCAGCACCCAGGTCCGGTACAATGAGCAGTTCTTC
>TRBJ1-4|TRBV12-5|TRBD1|many
CASGQSTTGAHREKLFF
TGTGCTAGTGGCCAAAGCACTACAGGGGCGCATCGTGAAAAACTGTTTTTT
>TRBJ2-1|TRBV12-5|.|many
CASGLGATLNEQFF
TGTGCTAGTGGTTTGGGGGCAACCCTCAATGAGCAGTTCTTC
>TRBJ2-7|TRBV28|.|many
CASSLTLQGTYEQYF
TGTGCCAGCAGTTTAACCCTCCAGGGTACCTACGAGCAGTACTTC
>TRBJ2-3|TRBV7-3|.|many
CASSPTGSTDTQYF
TGTGCCAGCAGCCCTACAGGGAGCACAGATACGCAGTATTTT
>TRBJ1-1|TRBV20-1|.|many
CSASPRPGGTEAFF
TGCAGTGCTAGCCCGAGGCCGGGGGGCACTGAAGCTTTCTTT
>TRBJ1-6|TRBV7-2|.|.
CASSLDSMAVGSPLHF
TGTGCCAGCAGTCTGGACAGTATGGCCGTCGGTTCACCCCTCCACTTT
>TRBJ1-5|TRBV27|.|many
CASSSIVGDHQPQHF
TGTGCCAGCAGTTCTATCGTAGGGGACCATCAGCCCCAGCATTTT
>TRBJ2-7|TRBV6-1|TRBD1|many
CASRQGAQSYEQYF
TGTGCCAGCAGGCAGGGGGCGCAGTCCTACGAGCAGTACTTC
>TRBJ2-1|TRBV7-8|.|.
CASSLARIPTTGSSYNEQFF
TGTGCCAGCAGCTTAGCGCGTATACCGACAACCGGCAGCTCCTACAATGAGCAGTTCTTC
>TRBJ1-6|TRBV6-2/TRBV6-3|.|many
CASSLQPSQPFFSPLHF
TGTGCCAGCAGTCTCCAGCCCTCACAACCCTTCTTTTCACCCCTCCACTTT
>TRBJ2-1|TRBV2|.|few
CASSVDPQAKQFF
TGTGCCAGCAGTGTAGATCCCCAGGCGAAGCAGTTCTTC
>TRBJ2-3|TRBV12-3/TRBV12-4|.|many
CASSPRGRTSTDTQYF
TGTGCCAGCAGTCCTAGGGGCAGGACTAGCACAGATACGCAGTATTTT
>TRBJ2-1|TRBV11-2|.|many
CASSPGTVYNEQFF
TGTGCCAGCAGCCCCGGGACGGTGTACAATGAGCAGTTCTTC
>TRBJ2-1|TRBV2|TRBD2|many
CASSAGLAAYNEQFF
TGTGCCAGCAGTGCCGGACTAGCGGCATACAATGAGCAGTTCTTC
>TRBJ2-6|TRBV18|.|many
CASSPSGANVLTF
TGTGCCAGCAGCCCCTCTGGGGCCAACGTCCTGACTTTC
>TRBJ2-7|TRBV14|TRBD1|few
CASSHGDRQGQYGQYF
TGTGCCAGCAGCCACGGGGATCGACAGGGACAGTACGGGCAGTACTTC
>TRBJ2-5|TRBV3-1|TRBD2|.
CASQVAGVDETQYF
TGTGCCAGCCAAGTAGCGGGAGTTGACGAGACCCAGTACTTC
>TRBJ1-5|TRBV6-2/TRBV6-3|.|many
CASSPGTGSNQPQHF
TGTGCCAGCAGTCCCGGGACGGGTAGCAATCAGCCCCAGCATTTT
>TRBJ1-6|TRBV14|.|many
CASSHAPLGSYNSPLHF
TGTGCCAGCAGCCACGCACCCTTGGGCTCCTATAATTCACCCCTCCACTTT
>TRBJ2-2|TRBV27|.|.
CASSLLGSNTGELFF
TGTGCCAGCAGTTTACTGGGCTCCAACACCGGGGAGCTGTTTTTT
>TRBJ2-1|TRBV20-1|.|many
CSLRTTNYNEQFF
TGCAGCCTCCGGACTACGAACTACAATGAGCAGTTCTTC
>TRBJ2-7|TRBV10-3|.|many
CAISEGTRYEQYF
TGTGCCATCAGTGAAGGTACCCGCTACGAGCAGTACTTC
>TRBJ2-7|TRBV19|.|many
CASSIGAGHNEQYF
TGTGCCAGTAGTATAGGGGCGGGACACAACGAGCAGTACTTC
>TRBJ1-4|TRBV7-8|.|many
CASSLRFPGSPFERNEKLFF
TGTGCCAGCAGCTTACGTTTTCCCGGGAGTCCTTTTGAGAGGAATGAAAAACTGTTTTTT
>TRBJ1-1|TRBV19|.|.
CASSSHRTNTEAFF
TGTGCCAGTAGTAGTCACAGAACGAACACTGAAGCTTTCTTT
>TRBJ2-7|TRBV5-7|.|.
CATTTGKLFYEQYF
TGTGCCACCACAACAGGGAAATTGTTCTACGAGCAGTACTTC
>TRBJ1-2|TRBV7-2|.|few
CASSLDGPIYGYTF
TGTGCCAGCAGCTTAGACGGGCCGATCTATGGCTACACCTTC
>TRBJ2-7|TRBV28|TRBD2|.
CASSFPSVVAGGPPYEQYF
TGTGCCAGCAGTTTCCCTTCGGTGGTAGCGGGAGGGCCCCCTTACGAGCAGTACTTC
>TRBJ2-1|TRBV13|TRBD2|.
CASSLREWGYNEQFF
TGTGCCAGCAGCTTGCGGGAGTGGGGCTACAATGAGCAGTTCTTC
>TRBJ2-7|TRBV4-1|.|.
CASSQFPGTRNEQYF
TGCGCCAGCAGCCAATTCCCCGGGACAAGAAACGAGCAGTACTTC
>TRBJ1-1|TRBV10-3|.|many
CAGTDMNTKAFF
TGTGCCGGGACCGACATGAACACTAAAGCTTTCTTT
>TRBJ1-2|TRBV3-1|.|.
CASSQGTGRNGYTF
TGTGCCAGCAGCCAAGGAACAGGGAGGAATGGCTACACCTTC
>TRBJ1-4|TRBV4-1|.|few
CASSQVTGFWEKLFF
TGCGCCAGCAGCCAAGTTACAGGGTTTTGGGAAAAACTGTTTTTT
>TRBJ2-5|TRBV27|TRBD1|many
CASSLRGRVETQYF
TGTGCCAGCAGTTTGAGGGGGCGGGTAGAGACCCAGTACTTC
>TRBJ1-2|TRBV10-3|TRBD1|many
CAISEANRGTNYGYTF
TGTGCCATCAGTGAGGCAAACAGGGGGACAAACTATGGCTACACCTTC
>TRBJ2-3|TRBV6-2/TRBV6-3|TRBD2|.
CASNTPFREVSDTQYF
TGTGCCAGCAACACGCCTTTCCGGGAGGTGTCAGATACGCAGTATTTT
>TRBJ1-5|TRBV28|TRBD1|many
CASSLRDSLGQPQHF
TGTGCCAGCAGTTTAAGGGACAGCTTGGGCCAGCCCCAGCATTTT
>TRBJ1-1|TRBV7-8|.|many
CASSLTYRQNSMNTEAFF
TGTGCCAGCAGCTTAACGTACAGACAGAACTCGATGAACACTGAAGCTTTCTTT